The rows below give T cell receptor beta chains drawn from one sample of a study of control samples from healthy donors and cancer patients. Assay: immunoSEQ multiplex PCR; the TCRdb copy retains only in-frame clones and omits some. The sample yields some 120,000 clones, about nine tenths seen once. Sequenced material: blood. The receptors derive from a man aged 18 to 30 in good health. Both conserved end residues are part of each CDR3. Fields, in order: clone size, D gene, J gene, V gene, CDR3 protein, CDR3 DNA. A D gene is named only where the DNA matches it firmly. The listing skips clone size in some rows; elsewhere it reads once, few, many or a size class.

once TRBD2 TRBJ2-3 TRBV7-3 CASSPGTSGGALTDTQYF TGTGCCAGCAGCCCCGGGACTAGCGGGGGGGCCTTAACAGATACGCAGTATTTT
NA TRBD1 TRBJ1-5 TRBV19 CASSMDEDRDNQPQHF TGTGCCAGTAGTATGGACGAAGACAGGGACAATCAGCCCCAGCATTTT
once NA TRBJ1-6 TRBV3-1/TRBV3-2 CASSQGLGGRDSPLHF TGTGCCAGCAGCCAAGGCTTGGGGGGACGTGATTCACCCCTCCACTTT
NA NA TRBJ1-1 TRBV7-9 CASSYDQNTEAFF TGTGCCAGCAGCTACGATCAGAACACTGAAGCTTTCTTT
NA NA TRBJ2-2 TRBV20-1 CSASYLGELFF TGCAGTGCTAGTTACCTGGGGGAGCTGTTTTTT
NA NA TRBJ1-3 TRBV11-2 CASSSGTEYSGNTIYF TGTGCCAGCAGCTCCGGGACGGAGTACTCTGGAAACACCATATATTTT
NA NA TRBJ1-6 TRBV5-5 CASSLGEGWSPLHF TGTGCCAGCAGCTTGGGTGAAGGGTGGTCACCCCTCCACTTT
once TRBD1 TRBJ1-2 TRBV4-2 CASSLMTGRQGYTF TGTGCCAGCAGCCTTATGACAGGGCGTCAAGGCTACACCTTC
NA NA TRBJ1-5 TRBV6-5 CASSTQSDQPQHF TGTGCCAGCAGTACCCAGTCTGATCAGCCCCAGCATTTT
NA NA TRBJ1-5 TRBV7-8 CASSIDTGVNQPQHF TGTGCCAGCAGCATCGACACGGGGGTCAATCAGCCCCAGCATTTT
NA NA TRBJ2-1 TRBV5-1 CASSLGQYNEQFF TGCGCCAGCAGCTTGGGTCAGTACAATGAGCAGTTCTTC